This T cell receptor beta chain stems from a study of blood T cell repertoires in COVID-19 (TCRdb year 2020). About the investigation overall: Collaborator samples came from the United States, Italy and Spain and covered acute and convalescent phases of COVID-19. Where HLA class I and class II types were available, the types were taken from metadata supplied by the sample provider, not from assay-based typing. The repertoires were released in a freely available public database intended as a resource for research on the immune response to SARS-CoV-2. The dataset comprised deeply sampled blood TCRbeta repertoires from subjects exposed to, actively infected with, or recovered from COVID-19. Nearly every sample came with metadata listing a de-identified subject ID, COVID-19 status, age in years and sex. The material from the prospective study consisted of cDNA or gDNA derived from T cells, B-cell-depleted T cells, or PBMCs. Samples came from the ongoing ImmuneRACE study (first 160 participants) plus 1,254 subjects from 6 global collaborators. Results and caveats for the whole study, not just this receptor: The amount of clinical and demographic metadata varied by source and participant and was provided uncurated.

Whole blood was collected in K2EDTA tubes by collaborating institutions according to the institutions' own protocols. For TCRbeta analysis, collaborators shipped samples in one of three forms: frozen whole blood, isolated PBMCs, or DNA extracted from either of those sample types. TCRbeta CDR3 regions were amplified from genomic DNA using the immunoSEQ Assay, a bias-controlled multiplex PCR. As for how the authors treated the data: The number of nucleated cells in each sample was estimated from the amplification of reference gene primers within the assay. To quantify the absolute abundance of each unique TCRbeta CDR3 rearrangement, sequence reads were collapsed and filtered. For each sample, productive Simpson clonality was calculated as the square root of Simpson's diversity index over productive rearrangements. TCRdb mirrors the immuneACCESS table, restricted to in-frame sequences. Some clones are absent from its copies; in checked studies, under half trace to an unresolved V gene, and the reason for the others is unknown. V and J calls and clone size are given by that table; D and trimming were obtained from the DNA. A total of under 350,000 clones appear in this sample, around 86% of them only once. Around 3.6% of the sample is in the top ten clones.

Details on this clone: It lacks a known antigen. No quality values exist for individual bases; no much larger clone is one base distant.

The clonotype was recovered from a man between 18 and 29 years old with active or convalescent COVID-19. The sample consisted of peripheral blood.

The nucleotide sequence reads as follows: TGTGCCAGCAGTGTACGGACGACAGGACATAATTCACCCCTCCACTTT. Its amino acids are CASSVRTTGHNSPLHF. Rearrangement joined TRBV27 to TRBJ1-6; TRBD1 could be the D gene, as 6 bases match. Inclusive of the bounding cysteine and phenylalanine, the CDR3 is 16 residues long. The sequence is cut down to CDR3 DNA, 48 bases in frame from base 1. Trimming removed 5 bases from V and 5 bases from J, leaving 16 bases between the germline ends. Per the germline V gene (reference sequence), MNHEY is the CDR1 and SMNVEV is the CDR2.